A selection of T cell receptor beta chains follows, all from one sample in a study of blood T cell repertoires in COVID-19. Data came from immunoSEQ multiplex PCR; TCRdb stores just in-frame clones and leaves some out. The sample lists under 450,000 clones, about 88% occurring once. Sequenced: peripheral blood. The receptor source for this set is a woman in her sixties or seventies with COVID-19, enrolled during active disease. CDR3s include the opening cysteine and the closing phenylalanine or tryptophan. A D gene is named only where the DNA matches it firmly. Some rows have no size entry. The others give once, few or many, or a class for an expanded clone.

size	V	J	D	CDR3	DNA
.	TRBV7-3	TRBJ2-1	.	CASSLFSDNEQFF	TGTGCCAGCAGCTTATTCTCCGACAATGAGCAGTTCTTC
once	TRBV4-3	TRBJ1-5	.	CASSLTVNQPQHF	TGCGCCAGCAGCCTAACAGTCAATCAGCCCCAGCATTTT
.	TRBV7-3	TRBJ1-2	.	CASSSLGGAHGYTF	TGTGCCAGCAGCTCTCTCGGGGGGGCTCATGGCTACACCTTC
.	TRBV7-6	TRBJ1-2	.	CASSLVGGGDGYTF	TGTGCCAGCAGCTTAGTAGGAGGGGGGGATGGCTACACCTTC
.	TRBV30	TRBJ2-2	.	CAWKKDTNTGELFF	TGTGCCTGGAAAAAGGACACGAACACCGGGGAGCTGTTTTTT
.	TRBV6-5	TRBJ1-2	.	CASSYGASHYGYTF	TGTGCCAGCAGTTACGGGGCTTCGCACTATGGCTACACCTTC
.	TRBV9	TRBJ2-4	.	CASSVGPIVNIQYF	TGTGCCAGCAGCGTAGGTCCTATCGTCAACATTCAGTACTTC
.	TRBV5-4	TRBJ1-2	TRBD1	CASSFPGQVNYGYTF	TGTGCCAGCAGCTTCCCTGGACAGGTTAACTATGGCTACACCTTC
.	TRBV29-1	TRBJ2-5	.	CSLEVPGAETQYF	TGCAGCTTGGAGGTCCCGGGTGCGGAGACCCAGTACTTC
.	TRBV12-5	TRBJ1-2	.	CASGLYYGNYGYTF	TGTGCTAGTGGTTTGTATTACGGTAACTATGGCTACACCTTC
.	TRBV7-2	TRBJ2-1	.	CASSLGVSYNEQFF	TGTGCCAGCAGCTTAGGAGTCTCCTACAATGAGCAGTTCTTC
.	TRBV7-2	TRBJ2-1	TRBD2	CASSIQRGRDEQFF	TGTGCCAGCAGCATCCAGCGGGGGCGAGATGAGCAGTTCTTC
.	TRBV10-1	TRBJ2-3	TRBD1	CASSTWDRAYTQYF	TGCGCCAGCAGCACATGGGACAGGGCGTATACGCAGTATTTT
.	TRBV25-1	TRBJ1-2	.	CASSEFSEWGYTF	TGTGCCAGCAGTGAATTCTCCGAGTGGGGCTACACCTTC
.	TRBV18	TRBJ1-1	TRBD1	CASSPAGGFKGTEAFF	TGTGCCAGCTCACCGGCAGGGGGCTTCAAAGGCACTGAAGCTTTCTTT
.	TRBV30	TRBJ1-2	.	CAWETEFNYGYTF	TGTGCCTGGGAAACTGAATTTAACTATGGCTACACCTTC
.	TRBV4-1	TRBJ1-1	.	CASSQDRGMNTEAFF	TGCGCCAGCAGCCAAGATAGGGGAATGAACACTGAAGCTTTCTTT
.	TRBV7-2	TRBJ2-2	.	CASSPGLWNTGELFF	TGTGCCAGCAGCCCGGGACTTTGGAACACCGGGGAGCTGTTTTTT
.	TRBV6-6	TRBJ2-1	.	CASSYGLKISYNEQFF	TGTGCCAGCAGTTACGGCCTGAAAATCTCCTACAATGAGCAGTTCTTC
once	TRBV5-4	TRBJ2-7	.	CASSLPVGEQYF	TGTGCCAGCAGCTTGCCCGTCGGGGAGCAGTACTTC
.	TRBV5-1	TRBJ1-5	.	CARSLGGVGQPQHF	TGCGCCCGCAGCTTGGGGGGGGTAGGTCAGCCCCAGCATTTT
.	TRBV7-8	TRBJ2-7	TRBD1	CASSLQGAPEQYF	TGTGCCAGCAGCTTACAGGGGGCGCCGGAGCAGTACTTC
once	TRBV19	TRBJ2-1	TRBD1	CASSPGQGAEQFF	TGTGCCAGTAGCCCTGGACAGGGGGCTGAGCAGTTCTTC
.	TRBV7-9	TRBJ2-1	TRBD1	CASSGRQGGSYNEQFF	TGTGCCAGCAGCGGACGACAGGGCGGCTCCTACAATGAGCAGTTCTTC
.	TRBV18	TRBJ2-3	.	CASSPGQPTDTQYF	TGTGCCAGCTCACCTGGACAGCCCACAGATACGCAGTATTTT
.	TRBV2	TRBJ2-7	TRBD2	CASIPGTSLDEQYF	TGTGCCAGCATCCCCGGGACTAGCTTGGACGAGCAGTACTTC
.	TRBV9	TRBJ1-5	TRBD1	CASSLTGDSNQPQHF	TGTGCCAGCAGCCTCACAGGGGATAGCAATCAGCCCCAGCATTTT